The sequence of this T cell receptor beta chain was determined in a study of OX40 agonist ivuxolimab in advanced cancers. Study details: Patients were treated with intravenous ivuxolimab, dosed at 0.01 to 10 mg/kg and infused every 2 weeks. Subjects had a mean age of around 60 years, with a range of roughly 23 to 79; roughly 83% were male.

The method was immunoSEQ multiplex PCR; TCRdb's version includes in-frame clones alone and lacks a portion of them. The sample holds 66,000 or so clones, roughly 85% seen once. This clone was found once. The sample here was CD4+ or CD8+ T cells sorted from blood, taken in a trial of the OX40 agonist ivuxolimab. This clonotype originated in an adult with an advanced solid tumor such as melanoma, head and neck, liver or kidney cancer.

In DNA form, the CDR3 reads TGTGCCAGCTCTCGGACAGGGGTCACCGGGGAGCTGTTTTTT. It encodes CASSRTGVTGELFF. The V call is TRBV18, the J call TRBJ2-2; 9 bases are a match to TRBD1. Germline V lookup: CDR1 KGHSH, CDR2 LQKENI. V lost 6 bases, J lost 4 bases, and 3 bases stayed unmatched. The CDR3 has 14 amino acids.